This T cell receptor (beta chain) was captured by sequencing in a study of T cells in Graves' hyperthyroidism and ophthalmopathy. Study outcomes and limitations: Expanded thyroid clonotypes (above 0.001) were mostly also found in blood.

In its sample, this clonotype was seen a few times. What it recognizes is unknown. On the basis of clinical symptoms, serum thyroxine and TRAb, thyroid ultrasound and orbital computed tomography, diagnoses were made. Authors of the study amplified TCR beta CDR3 regions from RNA transcripts. First-round RT-PCR targeting the TCR CDR3 was performed with the HTBI primer set. One entry per CDR3 protein results from TCRdb running MiXCR on the multiplex PCR reads. This sample has hundreds of thousands of distinct CDR3 sequences; 45% occur once, and the top ten carry approximately 6.8%. This CDR3 comprises 17 residues. J gave up 4 bases and V 11 bases, and 21 bases lay outside the gene matches.

The sequenced sample was peripheral blood or thyroid tissue (not recorded which). This chain links TRBV12-3 or TRBV12-4 with TRBJ2-5; 8 bases agree with TRBD1. The TCR comes from an adult man with Graves' disease, either hyperthyroidism or ophthalmopathy (not recorded which). The CDR3 sequence is CASTESWGQGARETQYF. In nucleotides, the CDR3 is TGTGCCTCGACGGAATCCTGGGGGCAGGGGGCCCGAGAGACCCAGTACTTC.